This T cell receptor (beta chain) was captured by sequencing in a study of identical twins. The study, taken as a whole, reports: Among monozygotic twins, out-of-frame TCR alpha sharing exceeded what models predicted. Beta out-of-frame twin sharing showed a weaker excess.

V lost 5 bases and J lost 5, with 9 bases in between. CDR3 length: 11 residues. Germline values: CDR1 DFQATT, CDR2 SNEGSKA (reference sequence). Unique molecular identifiers were present on the cDNA, which also gained a universal primer site by template switching. TCRdb analysed the 5' RACE reads with MiXCR anew, one entry per CDR3 protein. The sample yields about 1.7 million distinct CDR3 sequences, around a third seen once. This clonotype was recorded a few times. The antigen is unknown. Healthy Caucasians, and only they, were the donors. This chain links TRBV20-1 with TRBJ2-5; D is uncertain. This TCR derives from a newborn girl in good health. The sample taken for sequencing was cord blood. The CDR3 nucleotides are TGCAGTGCTGAGGACCGGGAGACCCAGTACTTC. As protein: CSAEDRETQYF.